This T cell receptor beta chain originates from a study of control samples from healthy donors and cancer patients. The table came from immunoSEQ multiplex PCR; TCRdb's copy has only in-frame clones and leaves some out. Here the sample spans about 150,000 clones, roughly 94% being singletons. The V and J ends lost 2 bases and 4 bases respectively, with 8 bases between them. The CDR3 is 13 residues long. Sample: blood. This TCR was sampled from a man aged 40-55 years in good health. The V and J genes are TRBV12-3 or TRBV12-4 and TRBJ1-1; D may be TRBD1 (6 bases). Here the CDR3 reads CASSLTGFTEAFF. The CDR3 DNA is TGTGCCAGCAGTTTAACAGGGTTCACTGAAGCTTTCTTT.